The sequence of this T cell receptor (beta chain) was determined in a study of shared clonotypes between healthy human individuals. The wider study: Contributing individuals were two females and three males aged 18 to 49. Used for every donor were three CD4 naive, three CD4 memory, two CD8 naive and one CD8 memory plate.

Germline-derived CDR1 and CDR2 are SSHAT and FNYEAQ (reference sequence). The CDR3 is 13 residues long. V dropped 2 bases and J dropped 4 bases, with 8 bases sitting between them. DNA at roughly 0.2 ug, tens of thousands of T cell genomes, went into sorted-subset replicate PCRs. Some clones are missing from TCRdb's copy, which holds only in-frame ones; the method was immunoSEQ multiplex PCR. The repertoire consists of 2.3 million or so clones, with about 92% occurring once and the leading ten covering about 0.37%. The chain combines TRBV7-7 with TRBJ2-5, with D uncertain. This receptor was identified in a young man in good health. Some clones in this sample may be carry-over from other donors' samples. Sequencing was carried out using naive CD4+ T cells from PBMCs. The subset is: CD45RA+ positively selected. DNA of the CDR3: TGTGCCAGCAGCTTAAGGGCCGTAGAGACCCAGTACTTC. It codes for CASSLRAVETQYF.